This T cell receptor (beta chain) was captured in a study of blood T cell repertoires in COVID-19. As originally analysed: It was from reference gene primer amplification that nucleated cell counts were estimated. Profiled with immunoSEQ multiplex PCR; TCRdb holds only in-frame clones, not every one. The V and J calls and clone size were taken over from that table, and D and trimming were inferred from the DNA. The sample consists of approximately 100,000 clones, 70% to 85% of them appearing once. Germline V gene sequence: CDR1 SGDLS, CDR2 YYNGEE. The CDR3 is made up of 15 amino acids. Trimming shortened V by 4 bases and J by 4 bases, and 17 bases separated the two germline ends.

The V gene is TRBV9, the J gene TRBJ1-2; tentative D call: TRBD1 (5 bases). Sequencing was done on a sample of peripheral blood. The receptor comes from a human donor in a cohort sampled during active COVID-19. CDR3: CASSPNAGGSYGYTF. For the CDR3, the DNA is TGTGCCAGCAGCCCAAACGCCGGGGGTTCCTATGGCTACACCTTC.